This T cell receptor beta chain originates from a study of cytomegalovirus exposure and HLA in healthy donors. 13 Jbeta primers and 60 Vbeta primers were used for the PCR. The data were produced by immunoSEQ multiplex PCR, yet TCRdb's version contains in-frame clones alone and is incomplete. The sample lists 55,000 to 80,000 clones, over 60% seen once, with under 7% in the top ten. The CDR3 spans 15 residues. From germline, CDR1 is MNHEY and CDR2 SVGAGI. V shed 6 bases and J 0 bases; nucleotides not matched to a gene: 3. This TCR was sampled from a woman aged 25 to 45 in good health and CMV-seronegative. The rearrangement links TRBV6-5 to TRBJ1-2, with TRBD1 matching 11 bases. The sample comprised PBMCs. CDR3 loop: CASRRTGGSNYGYTF. The CDR3 DNA is TGTGCCAGCAGGCGGACAGGGGGCTCTAACTATGGCTACACCTTC.